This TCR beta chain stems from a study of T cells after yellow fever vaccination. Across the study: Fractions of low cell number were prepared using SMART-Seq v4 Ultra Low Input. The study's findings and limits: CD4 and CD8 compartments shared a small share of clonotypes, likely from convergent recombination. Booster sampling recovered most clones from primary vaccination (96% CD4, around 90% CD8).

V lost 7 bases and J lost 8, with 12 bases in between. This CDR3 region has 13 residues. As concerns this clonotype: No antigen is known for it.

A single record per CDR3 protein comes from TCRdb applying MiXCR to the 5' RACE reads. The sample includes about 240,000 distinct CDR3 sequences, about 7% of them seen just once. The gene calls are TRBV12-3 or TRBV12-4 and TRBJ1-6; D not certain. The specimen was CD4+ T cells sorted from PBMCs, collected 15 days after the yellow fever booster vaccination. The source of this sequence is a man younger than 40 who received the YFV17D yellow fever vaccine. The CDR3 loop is CASTLREDSPLHF. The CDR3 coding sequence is TGTGCCAGCACCTTGCGTGAGGATTCACCCCTCCACTTT.